This T cell receptor beta chain originates from a study of shared clonotypes between healthy human individuals. Overall study findings and caveats: As a rule, naive subsets had a larger estimated richness than memory subsets. Approximately 5.4% of naive CD4 clonotypes were common to a few donors. Non-shared clonotypes showed lower generation probabilities than clonotypes common to all four donors.

About this clone itself: What it binds is not known.

Profiling relied on immunoSEQ multiplex PCR, and the TCRdb table lists in-frame clones only, not all of them. The sample consists of 950,000 to 1,300,000 clones, approximately 76% of them appearing once. This CDR3 has 12 amino acids. Trimming took 6 bases from V and 0 from J, leaving 5 bases between them. Per germline, CDR1 ENHRY and CDR2 SYGVKD. The V call is TRBV10-3, the J call TRBJ1-2; D is undetermined. The clonotype comes from a young man in good health. What was sequenced was memory CD4+ T cells sorted from blood. Subset here: CD45RA-negative fraction. In DNA, the CDR3 is TGTGCCATCAGGGCAGCTAACTATGGCTACACCTTC. This gives the protein CAIRAANYGYTF.